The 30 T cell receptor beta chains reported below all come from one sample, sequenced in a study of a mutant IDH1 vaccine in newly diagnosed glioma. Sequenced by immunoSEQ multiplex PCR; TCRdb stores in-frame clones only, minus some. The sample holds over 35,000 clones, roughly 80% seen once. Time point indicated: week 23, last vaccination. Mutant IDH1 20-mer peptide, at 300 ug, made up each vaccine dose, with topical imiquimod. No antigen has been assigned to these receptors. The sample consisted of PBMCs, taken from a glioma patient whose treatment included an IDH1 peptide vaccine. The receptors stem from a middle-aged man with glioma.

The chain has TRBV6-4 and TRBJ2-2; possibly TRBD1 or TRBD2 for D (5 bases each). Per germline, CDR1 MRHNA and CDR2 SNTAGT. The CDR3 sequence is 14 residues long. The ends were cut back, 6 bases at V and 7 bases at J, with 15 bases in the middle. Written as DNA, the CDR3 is TGTGCCAGCAGCCCTGGGATGGGGGTCGGGGAGCTGTTTTTT. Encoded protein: CASSPGMGVGELFF.

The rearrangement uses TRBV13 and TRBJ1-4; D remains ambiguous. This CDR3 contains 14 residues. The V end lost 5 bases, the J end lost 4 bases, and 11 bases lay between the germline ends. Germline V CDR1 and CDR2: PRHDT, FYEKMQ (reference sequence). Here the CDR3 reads CASSLGTLNEKLFF. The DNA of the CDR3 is TGTGCCAGCAGCCTGGGAACCCTTAATGAAAAACTGTTTTTT.

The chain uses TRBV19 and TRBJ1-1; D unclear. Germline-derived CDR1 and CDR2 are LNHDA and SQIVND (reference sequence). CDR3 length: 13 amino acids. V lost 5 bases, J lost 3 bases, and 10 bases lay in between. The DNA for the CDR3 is TGTGCCAGTAGTGTAAACAGCTACACTGAAGCTTTCTTT. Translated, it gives CASSVNSYTEAFF.

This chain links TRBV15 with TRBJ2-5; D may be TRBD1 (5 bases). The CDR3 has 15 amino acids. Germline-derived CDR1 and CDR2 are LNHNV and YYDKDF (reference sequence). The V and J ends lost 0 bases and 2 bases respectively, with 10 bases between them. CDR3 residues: CATSRDRAGQETQYF. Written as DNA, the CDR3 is TGTGCCACCAGCAGAGATCGGGCAGGGCAAGAGACCCAGTACTTC.

The CDR3 bases are TGTGCCAGCAGTGAAGGGGACAGGCCATCTTCACCCCTCCACTTT. The encoded protein is CASSEGDRPSSPLHF. This chain connects TRBV6-1 to TRBJ1-6, with TRBD1 matching over 8 bases. Germline CDR1 reads MNHNS; CDR2 reads SASEGT. This CDR3 is 15 amino acids long. V shed 1 base and J 9 bases; nucleotides not matched to a gene: 5.

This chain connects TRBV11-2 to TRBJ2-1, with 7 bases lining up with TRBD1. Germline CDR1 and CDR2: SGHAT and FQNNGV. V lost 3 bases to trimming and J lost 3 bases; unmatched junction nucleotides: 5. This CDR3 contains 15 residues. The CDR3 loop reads CASSLGQPSYNEQFF. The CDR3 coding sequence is TGTGCCAGCAGCTTGGGACAGCCAAGCTACAATGAGCAGTTCTTC.

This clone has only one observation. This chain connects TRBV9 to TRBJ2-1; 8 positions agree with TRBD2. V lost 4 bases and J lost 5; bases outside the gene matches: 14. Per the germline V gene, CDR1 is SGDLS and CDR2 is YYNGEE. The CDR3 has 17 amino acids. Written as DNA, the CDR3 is TGTGCCAGCAGCCCCCGGGCGGTAGCGGGGACTCACAATGAGCAGTTCTTC. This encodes CASSPRAVAGTHNEQFF. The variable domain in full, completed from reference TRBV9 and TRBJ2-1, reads DSGVTQTPKHLITATGQRVTLRCSPRSGDLSVYWYQQSLDQGLQFLIQYYNGEERAKGNILERFSAQQFPDLHSELNLSSLELGDSALYFCASSPRAVAGTHNEQFFGPGTRLTVL.

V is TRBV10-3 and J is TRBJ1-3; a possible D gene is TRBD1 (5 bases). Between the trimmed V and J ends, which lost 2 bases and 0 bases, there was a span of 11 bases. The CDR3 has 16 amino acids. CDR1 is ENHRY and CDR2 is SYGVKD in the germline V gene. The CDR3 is CAISETGGFSGNTIYF. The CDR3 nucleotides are TGTGCCATCAGTGAGACCGGGGGGTTCTCTGGAAACACCATATATTTT.

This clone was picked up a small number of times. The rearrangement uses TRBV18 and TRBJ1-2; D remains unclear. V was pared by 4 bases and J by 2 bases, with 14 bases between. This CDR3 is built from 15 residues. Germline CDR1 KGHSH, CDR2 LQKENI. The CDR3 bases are TGTGCCAGCTCACGGTCGGATTTAAGCAACTATGGCTACACCTTC. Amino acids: CASSRSDLSNYGYTF.

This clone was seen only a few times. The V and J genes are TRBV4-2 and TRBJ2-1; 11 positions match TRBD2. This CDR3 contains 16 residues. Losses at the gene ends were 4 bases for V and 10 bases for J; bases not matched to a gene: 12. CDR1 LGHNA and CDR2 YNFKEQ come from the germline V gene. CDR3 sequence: CASSLVAGGLGGEQFF. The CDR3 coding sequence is TGTGCCAGCAGCCTCGTAGCGGGAGGGCTGGGGGGGGAGCAGTTCTTC.

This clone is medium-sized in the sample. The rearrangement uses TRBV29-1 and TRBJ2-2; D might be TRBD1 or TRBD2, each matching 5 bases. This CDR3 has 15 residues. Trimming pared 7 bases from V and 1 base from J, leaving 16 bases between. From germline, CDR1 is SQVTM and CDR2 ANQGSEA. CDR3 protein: CSAVTGTVNTGELFF. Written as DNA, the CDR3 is TGCAGCGCTGTAACCGGGACGGTGAACACCGGGGAGCTGTTTTTT.

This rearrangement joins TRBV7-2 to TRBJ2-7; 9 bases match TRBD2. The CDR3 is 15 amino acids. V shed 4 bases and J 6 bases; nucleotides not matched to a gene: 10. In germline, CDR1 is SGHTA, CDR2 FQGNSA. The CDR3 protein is CASSYPGLAVPEQYF. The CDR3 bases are TGTGCCAGCAGCTATCCGGGACTAGCCGTCCCCGAGCAGTACTTC.

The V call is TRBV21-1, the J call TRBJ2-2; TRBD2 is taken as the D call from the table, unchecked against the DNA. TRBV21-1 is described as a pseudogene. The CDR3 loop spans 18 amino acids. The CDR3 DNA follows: TGTGCCAGCGCGGCTGGTAATAGCGGGAATGCGAACACCGGGGAGCTGTTTTTT. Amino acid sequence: CASAAGNSGNANTGELFF.

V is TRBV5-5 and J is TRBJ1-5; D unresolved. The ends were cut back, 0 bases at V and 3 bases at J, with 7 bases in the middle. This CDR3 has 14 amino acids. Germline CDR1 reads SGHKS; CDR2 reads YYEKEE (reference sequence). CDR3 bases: TGTGCCAGCAGCTTGGTGGAGACCAATCAGCCCCAGCATTTT. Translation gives CASSLVETNQPQHF.

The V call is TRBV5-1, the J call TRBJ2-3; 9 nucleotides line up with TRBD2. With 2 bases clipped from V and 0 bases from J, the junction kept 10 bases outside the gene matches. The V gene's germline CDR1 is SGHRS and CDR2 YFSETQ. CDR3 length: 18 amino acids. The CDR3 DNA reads TGCGCCAGCAGCTTAGGCAGCGGGGGGCACTCTAGCACAGATACGCAGTATTTT. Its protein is CASSLGSGGHSSTDTQYF.

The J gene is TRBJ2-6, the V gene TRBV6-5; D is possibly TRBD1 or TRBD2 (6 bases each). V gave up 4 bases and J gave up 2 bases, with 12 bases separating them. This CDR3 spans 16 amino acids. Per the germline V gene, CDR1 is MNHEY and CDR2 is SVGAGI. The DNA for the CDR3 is TGTGCCAGCAGTTCTTACAGGGAGGCTGGGGCCAACGTCCTGACTTTC. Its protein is CASSSYREAGANVLTF.

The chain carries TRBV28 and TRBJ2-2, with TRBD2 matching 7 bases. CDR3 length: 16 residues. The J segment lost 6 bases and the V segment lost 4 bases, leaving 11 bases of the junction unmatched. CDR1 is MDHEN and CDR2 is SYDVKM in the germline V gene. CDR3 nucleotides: TGTGCCAGCAGTTCCCCGGGGGGTACGAGGCCCGGGGAGCTGTTTTTT. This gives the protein CASSSPGGTRPGELFF.

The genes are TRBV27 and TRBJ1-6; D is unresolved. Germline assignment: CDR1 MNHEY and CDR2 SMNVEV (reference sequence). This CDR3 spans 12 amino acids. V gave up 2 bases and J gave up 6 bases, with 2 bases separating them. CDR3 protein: CASSLINSPLHF. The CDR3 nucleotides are TGTGCCAGCAGTTTAATTAATTCACCCCTCCACTTT.

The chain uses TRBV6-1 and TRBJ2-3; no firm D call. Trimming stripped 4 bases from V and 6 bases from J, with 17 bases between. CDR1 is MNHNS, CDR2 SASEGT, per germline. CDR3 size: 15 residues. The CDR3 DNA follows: TGTGCCAGCAGTGCGGTCCACTCAAACGGGGATACGCAGTATTTT. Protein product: CASSAVHSNGDTQYF.

The CDR3, as DNA: TGTGCCAGCAGCTTGGAGCGTAGGTCTAGAGAGCAGTACTTC. It codes for CASSLERRSREQYF. The rearrangement uses TRBV5-4 and TRBJ2-5; D remains unclear. The germline V gene encodes CDR1 SGHNT and CDR2 YYREEE (reference sequence). There are 14 residues in the CDR3. Deletions cut 0 bases from V and 11 bases from J, with 17 bases between.

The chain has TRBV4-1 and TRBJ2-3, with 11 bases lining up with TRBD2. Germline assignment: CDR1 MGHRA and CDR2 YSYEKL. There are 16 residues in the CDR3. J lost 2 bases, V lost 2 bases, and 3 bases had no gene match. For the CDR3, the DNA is TGCGCCAGCAGCCAATTTAGCGGGAGGGACACAGATACGCAGTATTTT. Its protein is CASSQFSGRDTDTQYF.

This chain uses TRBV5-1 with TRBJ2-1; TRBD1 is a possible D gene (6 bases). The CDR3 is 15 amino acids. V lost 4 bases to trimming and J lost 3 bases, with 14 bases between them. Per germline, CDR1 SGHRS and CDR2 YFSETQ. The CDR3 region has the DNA TGCGCCAGCAGCGACCGGGACATTAACTACAATGAGCAGTTCTTC. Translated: CASSDRDINYNEQFF.

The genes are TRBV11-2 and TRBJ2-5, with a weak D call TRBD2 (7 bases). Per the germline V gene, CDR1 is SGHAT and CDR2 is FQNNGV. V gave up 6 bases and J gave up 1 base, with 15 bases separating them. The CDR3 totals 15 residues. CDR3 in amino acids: CASSLWRGLQETQYF. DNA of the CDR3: TGTGCCAGCAGTCTATGGCGGGGGCTCCAAGAGACCCAGTACTTC.

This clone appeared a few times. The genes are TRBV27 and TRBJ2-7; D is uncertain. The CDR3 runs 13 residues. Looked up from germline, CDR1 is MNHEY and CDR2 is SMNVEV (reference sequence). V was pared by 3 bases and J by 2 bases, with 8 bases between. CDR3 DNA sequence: TGTGCCAGCAGTTTCGGGCTGACCTACGAGCAGTACTTC. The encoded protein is CASSFGLTYEQYF.

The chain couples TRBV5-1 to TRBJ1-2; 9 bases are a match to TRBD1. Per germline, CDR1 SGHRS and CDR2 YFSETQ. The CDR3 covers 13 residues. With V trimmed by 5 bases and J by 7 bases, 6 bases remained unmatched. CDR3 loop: CASSRTGEAGYTF. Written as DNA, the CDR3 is TGCGCCAGCAGTAGGACAGGGGAGGCTGGCTACACCTTC. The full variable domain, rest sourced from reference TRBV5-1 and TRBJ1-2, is KAGVTQTPRYLIKTRGQQVTLSCSPISGHRSVSWYQQTPGQGLQFLFEYFSETQRNKGNFPGRFSGRQFSNSRSEMNVSTLELGDSALYLCASSRTGEAGYTFGSGTRLTVV.

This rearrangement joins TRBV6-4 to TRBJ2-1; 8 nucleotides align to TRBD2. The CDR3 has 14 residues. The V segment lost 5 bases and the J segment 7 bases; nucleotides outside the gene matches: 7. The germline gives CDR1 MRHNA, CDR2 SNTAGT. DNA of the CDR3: TGTGCCAGCAGTCGGAACGGGGGGGGTAATGAGCAGTTCTTC. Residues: CASSRNGGGNEQFF.

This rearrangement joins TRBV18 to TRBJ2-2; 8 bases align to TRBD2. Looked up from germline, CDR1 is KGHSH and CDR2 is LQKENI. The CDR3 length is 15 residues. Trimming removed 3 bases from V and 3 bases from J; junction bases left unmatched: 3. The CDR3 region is CASSPAGGYTGELFF. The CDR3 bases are TGTGCCAGCTCACCTGCGGGGGGCTACACCGGGGAGCTGTTTTTT.

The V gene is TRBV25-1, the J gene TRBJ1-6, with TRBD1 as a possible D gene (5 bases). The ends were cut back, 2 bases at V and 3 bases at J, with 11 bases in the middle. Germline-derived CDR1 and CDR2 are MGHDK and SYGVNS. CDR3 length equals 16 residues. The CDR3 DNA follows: TGTGCCAGCAGTGAACAAGGGGATGTCTATAATTCACCCCTCCACTTT. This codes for CASSEQGDVYNSPLHF.

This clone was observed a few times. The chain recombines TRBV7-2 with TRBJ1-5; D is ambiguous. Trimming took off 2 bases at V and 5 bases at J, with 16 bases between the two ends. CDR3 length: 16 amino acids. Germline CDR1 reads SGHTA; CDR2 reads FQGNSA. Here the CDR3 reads CASSLFGMSVDQPQHF. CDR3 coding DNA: TGTGCCAGCAGCTTATTCGGAATGTCGGTCGATCAGCCCCAGCATTTT. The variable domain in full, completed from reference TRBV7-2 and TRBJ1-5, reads GAGVSQSPSNKVTEKGKDVELRCDPISGHTALYWYRQSLGQGLEFLIYFQGNSAPDKSGLPSDRFSAERTGGSVSTLTIQRTQQEDSAVYLCASSLFGMSVDQPQHFGDGTRLSIL.

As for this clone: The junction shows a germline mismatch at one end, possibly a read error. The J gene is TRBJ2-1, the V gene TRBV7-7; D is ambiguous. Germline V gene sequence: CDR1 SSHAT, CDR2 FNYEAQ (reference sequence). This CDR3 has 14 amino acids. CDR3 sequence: CASSLFPHGNEQFF. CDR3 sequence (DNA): TGTGCTAGCAGCTTATTTCCCCACGGGAATGAGCAGTTCTTC.